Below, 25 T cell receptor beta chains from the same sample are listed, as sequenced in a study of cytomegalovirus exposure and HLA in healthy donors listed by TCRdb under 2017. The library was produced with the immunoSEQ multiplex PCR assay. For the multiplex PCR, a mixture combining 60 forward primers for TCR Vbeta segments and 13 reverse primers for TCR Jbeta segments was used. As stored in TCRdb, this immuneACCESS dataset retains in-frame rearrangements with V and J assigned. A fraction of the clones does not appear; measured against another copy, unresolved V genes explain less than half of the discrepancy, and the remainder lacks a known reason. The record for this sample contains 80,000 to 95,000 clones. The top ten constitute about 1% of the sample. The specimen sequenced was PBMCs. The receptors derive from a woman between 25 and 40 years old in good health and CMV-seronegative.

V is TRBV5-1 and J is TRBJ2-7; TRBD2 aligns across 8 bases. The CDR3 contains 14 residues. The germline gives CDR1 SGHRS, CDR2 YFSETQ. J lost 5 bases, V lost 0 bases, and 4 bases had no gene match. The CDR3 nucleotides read TGCGCCAGCAGCTTGGAAGCGGGAGCCCACGAGCAGTACTTC. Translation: CASSLEAGAHEQYF.

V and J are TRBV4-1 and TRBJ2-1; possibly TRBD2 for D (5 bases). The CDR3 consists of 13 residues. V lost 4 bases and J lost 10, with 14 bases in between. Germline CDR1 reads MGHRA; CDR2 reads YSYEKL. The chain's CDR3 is CASSPLGGREQFF. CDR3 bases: TGCGCCAGCAGCCCCCTGGGTGGGAGAGAGCAGTTCTTC.

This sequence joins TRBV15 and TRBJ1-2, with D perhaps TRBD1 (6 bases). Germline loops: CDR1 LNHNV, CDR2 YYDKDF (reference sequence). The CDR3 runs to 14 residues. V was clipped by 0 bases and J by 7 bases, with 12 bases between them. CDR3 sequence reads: CATSRDRGGFGYTF. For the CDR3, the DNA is TGTGCCACCAGCAGAGATCGCGGGGGCTTTGGCTACACCTTC.

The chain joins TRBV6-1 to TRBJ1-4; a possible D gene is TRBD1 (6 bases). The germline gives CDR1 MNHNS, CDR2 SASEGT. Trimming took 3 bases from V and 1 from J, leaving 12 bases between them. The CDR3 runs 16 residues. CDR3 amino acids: CASSERTVQTNEKLFF. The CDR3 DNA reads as TGTGCCAGCAGTGAGCGGACAGTTCAAACTAATGAAAAACTGTTTTTT.

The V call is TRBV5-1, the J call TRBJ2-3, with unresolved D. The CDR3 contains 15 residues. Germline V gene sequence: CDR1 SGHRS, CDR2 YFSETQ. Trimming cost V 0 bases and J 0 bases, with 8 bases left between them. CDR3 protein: CASSLGGGSTDTQYF. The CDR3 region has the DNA TGCGCCAGCAGCTTGGGAGGCGGTAGCACAGATACGCAGTATTTT.

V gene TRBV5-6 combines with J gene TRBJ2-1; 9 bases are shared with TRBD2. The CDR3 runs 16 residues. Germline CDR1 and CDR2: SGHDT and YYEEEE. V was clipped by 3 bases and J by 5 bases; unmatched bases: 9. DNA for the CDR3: TGTGCCAGCAGCTGGGCGTCTAGCGGGACCGACAATGAGCAGTTCTTC. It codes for CASSWASSGTDNEQFF.

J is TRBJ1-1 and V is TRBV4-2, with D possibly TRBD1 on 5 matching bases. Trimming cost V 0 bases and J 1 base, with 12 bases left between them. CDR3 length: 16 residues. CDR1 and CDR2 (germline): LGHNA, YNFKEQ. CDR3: CASSQDSTVRNTEAFF. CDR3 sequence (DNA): TGTGCCAGCAGCCAAGATTCGACAGTAAGGAACACTGAAGCTTTCTTT.

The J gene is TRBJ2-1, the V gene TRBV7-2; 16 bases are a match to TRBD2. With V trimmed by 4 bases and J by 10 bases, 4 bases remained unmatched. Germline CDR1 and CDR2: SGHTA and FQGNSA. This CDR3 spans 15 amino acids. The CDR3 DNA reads TGTGCCAGCAGCTCCCGGGGACTAGCGGGAGGGGAGCAGTTCTTC. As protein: CASSSRGLAGGEQFF.

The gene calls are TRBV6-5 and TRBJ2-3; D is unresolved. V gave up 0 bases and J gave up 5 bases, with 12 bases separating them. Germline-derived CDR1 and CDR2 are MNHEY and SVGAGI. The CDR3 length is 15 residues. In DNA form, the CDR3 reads TGTGCCAGCAGTTACTCGATCGAGCTATTAGATACGCAGTATTTT. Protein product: CASSYSIELLDTQYF.

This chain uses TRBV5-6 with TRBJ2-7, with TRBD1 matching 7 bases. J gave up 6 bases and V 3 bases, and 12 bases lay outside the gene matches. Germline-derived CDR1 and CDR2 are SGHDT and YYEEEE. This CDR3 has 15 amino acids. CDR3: CASSSPPGQILEQYF. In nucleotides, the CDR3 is TGTGCCAGCAGCTCTCCTCCGGGACAGATCCTCGAGCAGTACTTC.

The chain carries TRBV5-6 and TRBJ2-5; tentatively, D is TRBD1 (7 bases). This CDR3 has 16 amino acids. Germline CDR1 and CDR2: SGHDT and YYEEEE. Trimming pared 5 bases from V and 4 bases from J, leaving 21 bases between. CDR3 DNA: TGTGCCAGCAGTTGGAGGGGGGCAGGGGGATTAGAGACCCAGTACTTC. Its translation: CASSWRGAGGLETQYF.

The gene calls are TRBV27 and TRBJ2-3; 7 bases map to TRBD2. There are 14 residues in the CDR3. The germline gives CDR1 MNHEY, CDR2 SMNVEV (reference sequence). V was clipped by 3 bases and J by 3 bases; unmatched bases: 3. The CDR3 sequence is CASSFRGSTDTQYF. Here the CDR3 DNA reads TGTGCCAGCAGTTTTCGCGGGAGTACAGATACGCAGTATTTT.

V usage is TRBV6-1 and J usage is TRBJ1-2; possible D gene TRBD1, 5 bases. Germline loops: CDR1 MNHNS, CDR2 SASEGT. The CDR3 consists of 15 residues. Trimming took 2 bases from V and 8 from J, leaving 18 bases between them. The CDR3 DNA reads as TGTGCCAGCAGTGAAAATTGGAAAGTGGACATCGGCTACACCTTC. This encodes CASSENWKVDIGYTF.

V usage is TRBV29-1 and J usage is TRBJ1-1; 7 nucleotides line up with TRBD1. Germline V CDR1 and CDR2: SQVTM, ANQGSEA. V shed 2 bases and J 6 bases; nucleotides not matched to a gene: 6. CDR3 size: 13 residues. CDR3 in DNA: TGCAGCGTTGAACCGACAGGGTCGCCTGAAGCTTTCTTT. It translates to CSVEPTGSPEAFF. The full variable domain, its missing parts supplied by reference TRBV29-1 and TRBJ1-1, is SAVISQKPSRDICQRGTSLTIQCQVDSQVTMMFWYRQQPGQSLTLIATANQGSEATYESGFVIDKFPISRPNLTFSTLTVSNMSPEDSSIYLCSVEPTGSPEAFFGQGTRLTVV.

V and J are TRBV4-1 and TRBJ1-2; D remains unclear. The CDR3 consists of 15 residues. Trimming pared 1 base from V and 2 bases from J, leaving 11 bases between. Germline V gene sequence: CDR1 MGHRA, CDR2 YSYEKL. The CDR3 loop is CASSQGSAANYGYTF. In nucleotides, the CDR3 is TGCGCCAGCAGCCAAGGATCGGCAGCGAACTATGGCTACACCTTC.

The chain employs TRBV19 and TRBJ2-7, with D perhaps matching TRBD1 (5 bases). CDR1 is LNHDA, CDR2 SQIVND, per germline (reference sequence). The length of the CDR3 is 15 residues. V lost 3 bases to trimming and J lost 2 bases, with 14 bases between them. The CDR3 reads CASSIQWTPTYEQYF. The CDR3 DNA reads TGTGCCAGTAGTATCCAATGGACACCAACCTACGAGCAGTACTTC.

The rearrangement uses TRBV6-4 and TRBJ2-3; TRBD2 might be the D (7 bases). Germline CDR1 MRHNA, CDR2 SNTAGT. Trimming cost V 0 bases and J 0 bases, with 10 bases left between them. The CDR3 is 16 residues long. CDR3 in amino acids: CASSDSAGASTDTQYF. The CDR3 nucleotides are TGTGCCAGCAGTGACTCGGCGGGGGCTAGCACAGATACGCAGTATTTT.

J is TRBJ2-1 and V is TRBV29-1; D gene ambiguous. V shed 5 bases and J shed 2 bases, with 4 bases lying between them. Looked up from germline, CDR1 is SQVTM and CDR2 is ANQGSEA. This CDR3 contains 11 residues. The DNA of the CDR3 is TGCAGCGTTTTCGCCTACAATGAGCAGTTCTTC. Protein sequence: CSVFAYNEQFF.

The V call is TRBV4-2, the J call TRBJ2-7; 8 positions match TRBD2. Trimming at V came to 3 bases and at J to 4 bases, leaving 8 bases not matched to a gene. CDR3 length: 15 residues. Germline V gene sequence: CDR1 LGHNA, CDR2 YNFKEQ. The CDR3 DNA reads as TGTGCCAGCAGCCAGGCCGGGACTAGGGGATACGAGCAGTACTTC. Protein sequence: CASSQAGTRGYEQYF.

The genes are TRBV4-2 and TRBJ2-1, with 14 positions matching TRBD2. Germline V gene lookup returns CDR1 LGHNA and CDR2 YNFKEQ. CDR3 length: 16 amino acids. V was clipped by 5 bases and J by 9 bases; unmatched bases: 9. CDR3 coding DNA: TGTGCCAGCAGCTCCCGACTAGCGGGGGGGATTGGTGAGCAGTTCTTC. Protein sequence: CASSSRLAGGIGEQFF.

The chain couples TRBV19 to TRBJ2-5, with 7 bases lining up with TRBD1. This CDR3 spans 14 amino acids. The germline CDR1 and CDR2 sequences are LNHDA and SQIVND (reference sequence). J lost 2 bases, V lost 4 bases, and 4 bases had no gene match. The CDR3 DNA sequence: TGTGCCAGTAGTACTCCGGGACAGCAAGAGACCCAGTACTTC. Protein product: CASSTPGQQETQYF.

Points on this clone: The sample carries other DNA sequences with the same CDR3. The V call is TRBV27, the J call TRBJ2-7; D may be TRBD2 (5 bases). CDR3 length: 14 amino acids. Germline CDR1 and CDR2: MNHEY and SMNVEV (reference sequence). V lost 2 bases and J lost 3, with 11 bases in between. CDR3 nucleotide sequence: TGTGCCAGCAGTTTAAGTATAGGAGGCTACGAGCAGTACTTC. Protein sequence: CASSLSIGGYEQYF.

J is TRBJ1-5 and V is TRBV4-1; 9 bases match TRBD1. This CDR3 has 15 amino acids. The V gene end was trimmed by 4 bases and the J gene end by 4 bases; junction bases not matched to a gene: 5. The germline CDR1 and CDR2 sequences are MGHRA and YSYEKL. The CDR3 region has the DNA TGCGCCAGCAGCCCTTGGACAGGGGCGAATCAGCCCCAGCATTTT. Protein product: CASSPWTGANQPQHF.

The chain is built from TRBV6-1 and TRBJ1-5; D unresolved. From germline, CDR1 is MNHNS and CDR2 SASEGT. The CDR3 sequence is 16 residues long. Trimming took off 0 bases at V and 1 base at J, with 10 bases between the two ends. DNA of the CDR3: TGTGCCAGCAGTGAAGCGCGAGGGCTCAGCAATCAGCCCCAGCATTTT. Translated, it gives CASSEARGLSNQPQHF.

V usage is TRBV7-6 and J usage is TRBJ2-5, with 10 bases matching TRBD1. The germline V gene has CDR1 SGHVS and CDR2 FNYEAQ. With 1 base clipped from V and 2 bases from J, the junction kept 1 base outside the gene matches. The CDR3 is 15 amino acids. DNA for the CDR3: TGTGCCAGCAGCTTAGGGGACAGGGGTCAAGAGACCCAGTACTTC. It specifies CASSLGDRGQETQYF. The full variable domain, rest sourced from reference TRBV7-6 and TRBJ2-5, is GAGVSQSPRYKVTKRGQDVALRCDPISGHVSLYWYRQALGQGPEFLTYFNYEAQQDKSGLPNDRFSAERPEGSISTLTIQRTEQRDSAMYRCASSLGDRGQETQYFGPGTRLLVL.